These 10 T cell receptor beta chains originate from one sample sequenced in a study of blood T cell repertoires in COVID-19. TCRdb's copy holds only in-frame clones and misses some; the assay was immunoSEQ multiplex PCR. Among almost 300,000 clones, just under 90% were seen once, and the ten largest hold around 10%. Sequenced material: peripheral blood. Receptors originate from a woman aged 25 to 39 with COVID-19, enrolled during active disease.

This chain links TRBV5-5 with TRBJ2-7, with 7 positions matching TRBD1. The CDR3 sequence is 14 residues long. Germline CDR1 is SGHKS and CDR2 is YYEKEE (reference sequence). J gave up 6 bases and V 6 bases, and 12 bases lay outside the gene matches. The DNA for the CDR3 is TGTGCCAGCAACAAGGACAGGCCCGATCGCGAGCAGTACTTC. Translated: CASNKDRPDREQYF.

This rearrangement joins TRBV2 to TRBJ1-2; D call uncertain. This CDR3 has 12 residues. Trimming removed 5 bases at V and 3 bases at J, with 7 bases between. Germline-derived CDR1 and CDR2 are SNHLY and FYNNEI. This CDR3 is CASSPRDYGYTF. The CDR3, as DNA: TGTGCCAGCAGTCCCCGGGACTATGGCTACACCTTC.

The V and J genes are TRBV3-1 (or the pseudogene TRBV3-2) and TRBJ2-2; TRBD2 aligns across 9 bases. This CDR3 spans 17 amino acids. V shed 5 bases, J shed 6 bases, and the junction held 13 bases outside the gene matches. From germline, CDR1 is LGHDT and CDR2 YNNKEL (reference sequence). CDR3 loop: CASSSPPGLAGAGELFF. CDR3 DNA sequence: TGTGCCAGCAGCTCCCCACCGGGACTAGCCGGGGCCGGGGAGCTGTTTTTT.

CDR3 region: CASSIGRASGYNEQFF. The DNA of the CDR3 is TGTGCCAGTAGTATAGGACGGGCTAGCGGGTACAATGAGCAGTTCTTC. The rearrangement uses TRBV19 and TRBJ2-1; 8 bases map to TRBD2. Germline CDR1 is LNHDA and CDR2 is SQIVND (reference sequence). The CDR3 sequence is 16 residues long. J gave up 4 bases and V 1 base, and 6 bases lay outside the gene matches.

The chain joins TRBV7-9 to TRBJ2-5, with 8 bases fitting TRBD2. The J segment lost 5 bases and the V segment lost 2 bases, leaving 16 bases of the junction unmatched. Germline V gene data show CDR1 as SEHNR and CDR2 as FQNEAQ (reference sequence). The CDR3 totals 18 residues. This CDR3 reads CASSLPKEWRGEEETQYF. The CDR3 region has the DNA TGTGCCAGCAGCTTACCCAAGGAGTGGCGGGGGGAAGAGGAGACCCAGTACTTC.

This chain links TRBV3-1 (or the pseudogene TRBV3-2) with TRBJ1-5; D may be TRBD1 (6 bases). Germline values: CDR1 LGHDT, CDR2 YNNKEL (reference sequence). CDR3 length: 16 amino acids. Trimming stripped 1 base from V and 7 bases from J, with 17 bases between. The CDR3 sequence: CASSQAGGRRVQPQHF. As DNA, the CDR3 is TGTGCCAGCAGCCAAGCGGGGGGGCGCCGGGTCCAGCCCCAGCATTTT.

J is TRBJ2-2 and V is TRBV6-4; tentatively, D is TRBD1 (5 bases). Trimming took 3 bases from V and 0 from J, leaving 11 bases between them. The CDR3 is made up of 16 amino acids. Looked up from germline, CDR1 is MRHNA and CDR2 is SNTAGT. The CDR3 spells CASSEERQTNTGELFF. The CDR3 DNA reads TGTGCCAGCAGTGAAGAAAGACAGACGAACACCGGGGAGCTGTTTTTT.

The rearrangement uses TRBV12-3 or TRBV12-4 and TRBJ1-1; no reliable D call. The length of the CDR3 is 13 residues. V lost 5 bases and J 7 bases, leaving 14 bases between the germline ends. The CDR3 nucleotides read TGTGCCAGCAGTGCTTCACTTTACAGTGAAGCTTTCTTT. Its translation: CASSASLYSEAFF.

This chain joins TRBV2 and TRBJ2-1, with TRBD2 identical over 16 bases. The germline V gene encodes CDR1 SNHLY and CDR2 FYNNEI. The CDR3 covers 15 residues. The trim removed 7 bases at V and 5 bases at J, leaving 2 bases unmatched. This chain's CDR3 is CASKGLAGGNNEQFF. DNA for the CDR3: TGTGCCAGCAAGGGACTAGCGGGGGGGAACAATGAGCAGTTCTTC.

The chain is built from TRBV5-4 and TRBJ1-2; 7 bases align to TRBD1. Germline loops: CDR1 SGHNT, CDR2 YYREEE (reference sequence). The CDR3 has 13 amino acids. Trimming cost V 1 base and J 8 bases; bases outside gene matches: 5. CDR3 in DNA: TGTGCCAGCAGCTTGAAGGGGGCGCGGGGCTACACCTTC. This translates into CASSLKGARGYTF.